Listed below are T cell receptor beta chains from one sample, sequenced in a study of identical twins. TCRdb reanalysed the 5' RACE reads using MiXCR and keeps one entry per CDR3 protein. The table shows hundreds of thousands of distinct CDR3 sequences, with about 12% occurring only once. The same data also contributed to another study, on yellow fever vaccine responses in identical twins.

Input material: CD8+ T cells sorted from blood. Receptor source: a woman aged 18-30 years in good health. Both conserved end residues are trimmed from each CDR3. The order of the fields is V gene, clone size, CDR3 protein. Size is stated for part of the rows, as once, few or many counts, or as a class when the clone is expanded.

V gene: TRBV20-1; clone size: NA; CDR3 protein: SATLDTQY
V gene: TRBV10-2; clone size: few; CDR3 protein: ASSEDPRGQF
V gene: TRBV6-1; clone size: few; CDR3 protein: ASSTGLAGVKDTQY
V gene: TRBV12-3/TRBV12-4; clone size: NA; CDR3 protein: ASSFGGIKNIQY
V gene: TRBV11-1; clone size: NA; CDR3 protein: ASSSGLGLAGSRCRCTQY
V gene: TRBV7-7; clone size: few; CDR3 protein: AGQGGQVEKLF
V gene: TRBV7-3; clone size: NA; CDR3 protein: ASSRSGSSDTQY
V gene: TRBV7-2; clone size: few; CDR3 protein: ASSLEASPNTEAF
V gene: TRBV9; clone size: few; CDR3 protein: ASSLTGFDPIYGYT
V gene: TRBV20-1; clone size: many; CDR3 protein: SARTGPISGGTQY
V gene: TRBV20-1; clone size: few; CDR3 protein: SARSQREPTDTQY